The sequence of this T cell receptor beta chain was determined in a study of blood T cell repertoires in COVID-19. About the research overall: COVID-19 samples from acute and convalescent phases originated in the United States, Italy and Spain. Sources were T cells, B-cell-depleted T cells, or PBMCs; the material itself was cDNA or gDNA.

Original analysis: Reference gene primers were amplified, and this amplification served to estimate nucleated cell counts. Profiling relied on immunoSEQ multiplex PCR, and the TCRdb table lists in-frame clones only, not all of them. V, J and clone size were drawn from that table, and D and trimming were deduced from the DNA. The sample shows about 120,000 clones, around 85% of them seen only once. The CDR3 loop spans 16 amino acids. V was clipped by 4 bases and J by 0 bases, with 16 bases between them. Germline V gives CDR1 SGHRS, CDR2 YFSETQ. J is TRBJ1-1 and V is TRBV5-1; perhaps TRBD1 as D (6 bases). Sequencing was done on a sample of peripheral blood. The sequence came from a man aged 60 to 75 with acute or convalescent COVID-19. DNA for the CDR3: TGCGCCAGCAGCCCCAGAGGGGACACCATGAACACTGAAGCTTTCTTT. Protein product: CASSPRGDTMNTEAFF.